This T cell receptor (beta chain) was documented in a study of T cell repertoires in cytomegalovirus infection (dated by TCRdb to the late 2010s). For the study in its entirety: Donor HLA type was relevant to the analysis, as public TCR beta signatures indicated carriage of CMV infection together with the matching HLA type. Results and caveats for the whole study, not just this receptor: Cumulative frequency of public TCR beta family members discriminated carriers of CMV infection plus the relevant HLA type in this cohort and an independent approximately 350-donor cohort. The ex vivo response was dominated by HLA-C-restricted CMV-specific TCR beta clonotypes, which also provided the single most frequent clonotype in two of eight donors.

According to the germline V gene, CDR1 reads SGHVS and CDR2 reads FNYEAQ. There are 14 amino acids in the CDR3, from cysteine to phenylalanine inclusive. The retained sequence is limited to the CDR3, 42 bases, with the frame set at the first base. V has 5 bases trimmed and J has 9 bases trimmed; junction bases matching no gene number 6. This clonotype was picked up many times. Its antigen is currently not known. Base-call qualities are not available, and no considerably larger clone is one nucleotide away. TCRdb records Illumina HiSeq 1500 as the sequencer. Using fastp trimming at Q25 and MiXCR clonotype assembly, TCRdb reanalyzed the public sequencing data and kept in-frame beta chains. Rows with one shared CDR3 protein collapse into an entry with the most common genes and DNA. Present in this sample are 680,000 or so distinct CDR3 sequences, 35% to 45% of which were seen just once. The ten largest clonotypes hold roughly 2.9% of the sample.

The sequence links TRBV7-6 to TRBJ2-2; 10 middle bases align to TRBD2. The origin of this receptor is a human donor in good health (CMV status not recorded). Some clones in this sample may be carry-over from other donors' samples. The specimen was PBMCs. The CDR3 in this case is CASSTGTSDRELFF. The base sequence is TGTGCCAGCAGCACCGGGACTAGCGACCGGGAGCTGTTTTTT.